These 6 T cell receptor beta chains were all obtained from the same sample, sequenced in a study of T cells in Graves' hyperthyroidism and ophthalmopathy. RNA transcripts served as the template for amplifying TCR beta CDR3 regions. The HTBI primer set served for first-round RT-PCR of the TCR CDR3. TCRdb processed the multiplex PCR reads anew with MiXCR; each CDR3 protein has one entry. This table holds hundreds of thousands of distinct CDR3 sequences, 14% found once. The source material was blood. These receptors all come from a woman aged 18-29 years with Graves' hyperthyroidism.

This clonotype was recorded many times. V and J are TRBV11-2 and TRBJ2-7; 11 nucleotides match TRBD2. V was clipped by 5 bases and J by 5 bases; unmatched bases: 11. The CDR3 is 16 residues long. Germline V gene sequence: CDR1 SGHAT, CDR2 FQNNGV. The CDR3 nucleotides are TGTGCCAGCAGCCTCGGGGTTAGCGGGAGGGCCCACGAGCAGTACTTC. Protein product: CASSLGVSGRAHEQYF.

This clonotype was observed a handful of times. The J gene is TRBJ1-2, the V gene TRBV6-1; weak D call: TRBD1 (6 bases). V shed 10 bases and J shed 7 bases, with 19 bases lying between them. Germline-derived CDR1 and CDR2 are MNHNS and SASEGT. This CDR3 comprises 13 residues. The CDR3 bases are TGTGCCACTATCGACAGGCGCGGCTTTGGCTACACCTTC. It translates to CATIDRRGFGYTF.

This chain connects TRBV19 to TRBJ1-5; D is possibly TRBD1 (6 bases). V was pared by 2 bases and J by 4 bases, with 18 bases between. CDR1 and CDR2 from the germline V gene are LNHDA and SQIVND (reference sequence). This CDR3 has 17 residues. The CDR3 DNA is TGTGCCAGTAGTATACCCCAGAGGGGGGGTCGAAATCAGCCCCAGCATTTT. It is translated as CASSIPQRGGRNQPQHF.

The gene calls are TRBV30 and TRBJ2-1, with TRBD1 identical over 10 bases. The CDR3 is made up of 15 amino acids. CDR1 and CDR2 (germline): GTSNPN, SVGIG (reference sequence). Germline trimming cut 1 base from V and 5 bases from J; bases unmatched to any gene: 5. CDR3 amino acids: CAWSEGQGSHNEQFF. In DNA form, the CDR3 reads TGTGCCTGGAGTGAGGGACAGGGGTCACACAATGAGCAGTTCTTC.

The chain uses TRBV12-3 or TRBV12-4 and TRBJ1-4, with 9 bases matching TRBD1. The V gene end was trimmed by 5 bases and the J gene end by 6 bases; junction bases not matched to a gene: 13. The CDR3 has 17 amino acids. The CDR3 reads CASSAFTQGARYEKLFF. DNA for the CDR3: TGTGCCAGCAGTGCCTTCACACAGGGGGCTCGGTATGAAAAACTGTTTTTT.

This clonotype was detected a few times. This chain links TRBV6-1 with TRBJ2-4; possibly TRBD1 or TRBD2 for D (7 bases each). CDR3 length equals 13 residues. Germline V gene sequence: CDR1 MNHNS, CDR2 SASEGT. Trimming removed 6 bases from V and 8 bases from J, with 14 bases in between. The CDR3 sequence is CASRGAGGDIQYF. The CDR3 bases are TGTGCCAGCAGGGGCGCAGGGGGGGACATTCAGTACTTC.